This TCR beta chain originates from a study of beta chain features in type 1 diabetes. At the level of the study: Sorted cells numbering 107,917,701 were examined across all samples.

Isolated RNA was reverse transcribed in full, so expressed TCRB transcripts were sequenced. The data were produced by immunoSEQ multiplex PCR, yet TCRdb's version contains in-frame clones alone and is incomplete. The repertoire consists of some 180,000 clones, with around an eighth occurring once and the leading ten covering approximately 0.64%. The V end lost 4 bases, the J end lost 2 bases, and 7 bases lay between the germline ends. The CDR3 is 13 amino acids. Germline values: CDR1 SEHNR, CDR2 FQNEAQ (reference sequence). Heparinised blood was drawn once per donor, averaging approximately 0.12 L. The receptor was derived from a woman in her late teens or twenties in good health. The chain is built from TRBV7-9 and TRBJ2-3; D remains ambiguous. Sequenced sample: central memory CD4+ T cells from blood. The CDR3 is CASSYHNTDTQYF. CDR3 coding DNA: TGTGCCAGCAGCTACCACAACACAGATACGCAGTATTTT.